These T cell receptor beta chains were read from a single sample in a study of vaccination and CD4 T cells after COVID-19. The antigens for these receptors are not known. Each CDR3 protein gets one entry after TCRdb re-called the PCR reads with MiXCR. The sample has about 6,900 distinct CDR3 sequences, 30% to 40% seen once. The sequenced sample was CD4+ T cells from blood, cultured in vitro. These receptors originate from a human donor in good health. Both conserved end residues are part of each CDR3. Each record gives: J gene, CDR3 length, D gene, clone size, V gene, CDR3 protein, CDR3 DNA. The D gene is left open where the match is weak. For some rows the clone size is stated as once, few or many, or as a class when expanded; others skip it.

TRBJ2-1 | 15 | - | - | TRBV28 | CASPNQGGSYNEQFF | TGTGCCTCCCCCAATCAGGGAGGCTCCTACAATGAGCAGTTCTTC
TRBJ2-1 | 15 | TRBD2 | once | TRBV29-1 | CSVDGLAGAYNEQFF | TGCAGCGTTGACGGACTAGCGGGAGCCTACAATGAGCAGTTCTTC
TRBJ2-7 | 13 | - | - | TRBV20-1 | CSAHPRAAYEQYF | TGCAGTGCACACCCTCGGGCGGCATACGAGCAGTACTTC
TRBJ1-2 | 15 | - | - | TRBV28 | CASSWPSGGAGGYTF | TGTGCCAGCAGTTGGCCTAGCGGGGGGGCGGGTGGCTACACCTTC
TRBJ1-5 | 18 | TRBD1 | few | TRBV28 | CASSLSQGLGSVDQPQHF | TGTGCCAGCAGTTTATCACAGGGGTTAGGATCAGTGGATCAGCCCCAGCATTTT
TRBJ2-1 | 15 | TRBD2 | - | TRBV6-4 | CASRTTSGGPNEQFF | TGTGCCAGCAGGACAACTAGCGGAGGTCCCAATGAGCAGTTCTTC
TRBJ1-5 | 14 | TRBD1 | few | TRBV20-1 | CSAPTGGSNQPQHF | TGCAGTGCACCAACAGGGGGTAGCAATCAGCCCCAGCATTTT
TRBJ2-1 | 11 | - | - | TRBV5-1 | CASSLALEQFF | TGCGCCAGCAGCTTGGCCCTAGAGCAGTTCTTC
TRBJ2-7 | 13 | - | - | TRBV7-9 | CASQRADSYEQYF | TGTGCCAGTCAACGTGCCGACTCCTACGAGCAGTACTTC
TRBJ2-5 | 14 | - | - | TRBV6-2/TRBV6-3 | CASSYHRPQETQYF | TGTGCCAGCAGTTACCACAGACCCCAAGAGACCCAGTACTTC
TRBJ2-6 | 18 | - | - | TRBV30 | CAWSGDTRSLSGANVLTF | TGTGCCTGGAGTGGGGACACACGTTCACTCTCTGGGGCCAACGTCCTGACTTTC
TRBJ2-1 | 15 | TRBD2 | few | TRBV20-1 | CSAIPGTKFYNEQFF | TGCAGTGCCATCCCCGGGACTAAATTCTACAATGAGCAGTTCTTC
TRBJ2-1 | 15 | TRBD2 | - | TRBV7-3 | CASAPRGGYGNEQFF | TGTGCCAGCGCTCCCCGGGGGGGATATGGGAATGAGCAGTTCTTC
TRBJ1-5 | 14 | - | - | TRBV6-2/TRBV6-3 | CASSYDSLNQPQHF | TGTGCCAGCAGTTACGACAGTCTCAATCAGCCCCAGCATTTT
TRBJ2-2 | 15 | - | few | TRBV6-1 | CASKSQGRSFGELFF | TGTGCCAGCAAATCCCAGGGAAGGTCTTTCGGGGAGCTGTTTTTT
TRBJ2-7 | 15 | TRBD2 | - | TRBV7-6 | CASSRGLAGVYEQYF | TGTGCCAGCAGCCGGGGACTAGCGGGAGTCTACGAGCAGTACTTC
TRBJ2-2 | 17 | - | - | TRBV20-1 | CSARDPPGVGESGELFF | TGCAGTGCTAGAGATCCGCCCGGGGTGGGAGAGTCCGGGGAGCTGTTTTTT
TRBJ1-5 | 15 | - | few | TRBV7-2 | CASSPGRMEDQPQHF | TGTGCCAGCAGTCCGGGACGAATGGAGGATCAGCCCCAGCATTTT
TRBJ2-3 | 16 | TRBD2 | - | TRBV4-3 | CASSQRSGRGTDTQYF | TGCGCCAGCAGCCAACGAAGCGGGAGAGGGACAGATACGCAGTATTTT
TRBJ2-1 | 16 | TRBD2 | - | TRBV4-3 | CASSQETPLLAAEQFF | TGCGCCAGCAGCCAAGAGACACCTTTACTAGCGGCAGAGCAGTTCTTC
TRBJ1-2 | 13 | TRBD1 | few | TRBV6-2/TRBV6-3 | CASKEEGALGYTF | TGTGCCAGCAAGGAAGAGGGGGCGCTTGGCTACACCTTC
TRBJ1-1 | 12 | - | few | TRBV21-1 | CASSKDAGEAFF | TGTGCCAGCAGCAAAGACGCGGGTGAAGCTTTCTTT
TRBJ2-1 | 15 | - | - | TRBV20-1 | CSARAPTSPYNEQFF | TGCAGTGCTAGAGCCCCGACATCGCCCTACAATGAGCAGTTCTTC
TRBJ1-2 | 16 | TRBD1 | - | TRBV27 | CASSLSIQGTPLGYTF | TGTGCCAGCAGTTTATCTATACAGGGGACCCCATTGGGCTACACCTTC
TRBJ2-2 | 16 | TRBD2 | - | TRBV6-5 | CASRSSGGRSTGELFF | TGTGCCAGCAGATCCTCGGGGGGGAGATCTACCGGGGAGCTGTTTTTT
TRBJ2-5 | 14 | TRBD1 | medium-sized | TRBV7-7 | CASSFGQGQETQYF | TGTGCTAGCAGCTTTGGACAGGGCCAAGAGACCCAGTACTTC
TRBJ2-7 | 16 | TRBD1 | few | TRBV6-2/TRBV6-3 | CASSYTTGLSSYEQYF | TGTGCCAGCAGTTACACGACAGGGTTAAGCTCCTACGAGCAGTACTTC
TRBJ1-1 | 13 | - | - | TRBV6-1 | CAATGQPNTEAFF | TGTGCCGCCACTGGACAGCCGAACACTGAAGCTTTCTTT
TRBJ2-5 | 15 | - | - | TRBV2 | CASSPPLAGKETQYF | TGTGCCAGCAGCCCGCCCCTTGCAGGGAAAGAGACCCAGTACTTC
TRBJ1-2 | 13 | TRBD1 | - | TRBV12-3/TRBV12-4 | CASSPTGPYGYTF | TGTGCCAGCAGCCCGACAGGGCCCTATGGCTACACCTTC
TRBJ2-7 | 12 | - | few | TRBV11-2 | CASSLATFEQYF | TGTGCCAGCAGCTTAGCAACCTTTGAGCAGTACTTC
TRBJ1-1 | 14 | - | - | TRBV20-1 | CSATPKAGNTEAFF | TGCAGTGCTACCCCGAAGGCTGGGAACACTGAAGCTTTCTTT
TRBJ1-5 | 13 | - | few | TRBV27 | CASGTINNQPQHF | TGTGCCAGCGGGACGATCAACAATCAGCCCCAGCATTTT
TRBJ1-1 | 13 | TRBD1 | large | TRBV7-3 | CASSLSRDSEAFF | TGTGCCAGCAGCTTAAGCCGGGACAGTGAAGCTTTCTTT
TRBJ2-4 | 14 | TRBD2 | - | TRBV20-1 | CSAPSLADKNIQYF | TGCAGTGCGCCCTCCCTAGCGGACAAAAACATTCAGTACTTC
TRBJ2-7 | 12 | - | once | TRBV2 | CASNGEFYEQYF | TGTGCCAGCAATGGGGAGTTCTACGAGCAGTACTTC
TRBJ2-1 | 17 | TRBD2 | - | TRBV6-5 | CASSYRLAGGPYNEQFF | TGTGCCAGCAGTTACAGACTAGCGGGAGGGCCATACAATGAGCAGTTCTTC
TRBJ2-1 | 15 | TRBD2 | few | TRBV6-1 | CASKGSGAAYNEQFF | TGTGCCAGCAAGGGTAGCGGGGCTGCCTACAATGAGCAGTTCTTC
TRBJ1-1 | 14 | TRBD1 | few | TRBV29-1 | CSVAGTGGPTEAFF | TGCAGCGTCGCCGGGACAGGGGGCCCAACTGAAGCTTTCTTT
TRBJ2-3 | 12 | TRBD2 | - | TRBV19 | CASRLAGDTQYF | TGTGCCAGTAGGCTAGCGGGAGATACGCAGTATTTT
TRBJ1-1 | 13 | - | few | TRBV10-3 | CASNIQGNTEAFF | TGTGCCAGCAACATACAGGGGAACACTGAAGCTTTCTTT
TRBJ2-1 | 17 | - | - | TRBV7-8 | CASSLLSFRGFNNEQFF | TGTGCCAGCAGCTTACTTTCCTTTCGCGGGTTTAACAATGAGCAGTTCTTC
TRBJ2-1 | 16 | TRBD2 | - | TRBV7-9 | CASSKARLAEINEQFF | TGTGCCAGCAGCAAAGCGAGGCTAGCGGAAATCAATGAGCAGTTCTTC
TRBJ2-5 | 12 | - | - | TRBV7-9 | CASSLAAETQYF | TGTGCCAGCAGCTTAGCAGCGGAGACCCAGTACTTC
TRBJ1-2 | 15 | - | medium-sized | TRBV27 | CASSPGGTGPYGYTF | TGTGCCAGCAGTCCCGGGGGAACAGGTCCCTATGGCTACACCTTC
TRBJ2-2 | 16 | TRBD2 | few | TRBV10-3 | CAINGRANLETGELFF | TGTGCCATCAATGGGAGGGCAAACCTAGAAACCGGGGAGCTGTTTTTT
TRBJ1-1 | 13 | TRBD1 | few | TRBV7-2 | CADRDSMNTEAFF | TGTGCCGATAGGGACAGCATGAACACTGAAGCTTTCTTT
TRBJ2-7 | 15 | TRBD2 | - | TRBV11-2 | CASSLEGLAVYEQYF | TGTGCCAGCAGCTTAGAAGGACTAGCCGTCTACGAGCAGTACTTC
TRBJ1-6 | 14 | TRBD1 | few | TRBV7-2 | CASFAGDSNSPLHF | TGTGCCAGCTTTGCCGGGGACAGCAATTCACCCCTCCACTTT
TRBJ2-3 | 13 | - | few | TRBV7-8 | CASSLASTDTQYF | TGTGCCAGCAGCTTGGCGAGCACAGATACGCAGTATTTT
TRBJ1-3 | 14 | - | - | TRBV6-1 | CASSSGAFRNTIYF | TGTGCCAGCAGCAGCGGGGCCTTTCGGAACACCATATATTTT
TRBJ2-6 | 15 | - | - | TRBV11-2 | CASSLMLSGANVLTF | TGTGCCAGCAGCTTGATGCTCTCTGGGGCCAACGTCCTGACTTTC
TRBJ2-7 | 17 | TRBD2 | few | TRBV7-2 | CASSPRTSGRLSYEQYF | TGTGCCAGCAGCCCACGGACTAGCGGGCGCCTCTCCTACGAGCAGTACTTC